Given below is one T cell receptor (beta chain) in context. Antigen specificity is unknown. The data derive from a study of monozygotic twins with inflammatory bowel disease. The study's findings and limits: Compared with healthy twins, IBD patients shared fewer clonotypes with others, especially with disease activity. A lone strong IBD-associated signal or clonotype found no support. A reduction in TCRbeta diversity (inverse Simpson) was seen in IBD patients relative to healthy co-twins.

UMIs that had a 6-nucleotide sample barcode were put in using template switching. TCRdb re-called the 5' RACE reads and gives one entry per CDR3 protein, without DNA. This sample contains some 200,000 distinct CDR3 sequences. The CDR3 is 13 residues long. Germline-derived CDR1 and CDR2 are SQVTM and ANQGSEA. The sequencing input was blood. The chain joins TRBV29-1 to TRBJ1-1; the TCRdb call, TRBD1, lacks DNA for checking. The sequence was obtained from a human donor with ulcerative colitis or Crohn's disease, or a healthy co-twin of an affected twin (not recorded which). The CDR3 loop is CSPVGPLNTEAFF.